This T cell receptor beta chain was identified during a study of HIV-infected patients and healthy controls. A single record per CDR3 protein comes from TCRdb applying MiXCR to the 5' RACE reads. The repertoire consists of roughly 68,000 distinct CDR3 sequences, with over 15% occurring once and the leading ten covering more than 1.4%. Trimming cost V 2 bases and J 2 bases, with 10 bases left between them. Germline CDR1 reads GTSNPN; CDR2 reads SVGIG (reference sequence). The CDR3 loop spans 14 amino acids. This clonotype was picked up a small number of times. V gene TRBV30 combines with J gene TRBJ1-5; D perhaps matches TRBD1 (5 bases). The sequencing sample was made of CD4+ T cells from blood. The source is a human donor in good health. The CDR3 DNA reads TGTGCCTGGAGTCGGGACCGGGGCAATCAGCCCCAGCATTTT. Translation: CAWSRDRGNQPQHF.